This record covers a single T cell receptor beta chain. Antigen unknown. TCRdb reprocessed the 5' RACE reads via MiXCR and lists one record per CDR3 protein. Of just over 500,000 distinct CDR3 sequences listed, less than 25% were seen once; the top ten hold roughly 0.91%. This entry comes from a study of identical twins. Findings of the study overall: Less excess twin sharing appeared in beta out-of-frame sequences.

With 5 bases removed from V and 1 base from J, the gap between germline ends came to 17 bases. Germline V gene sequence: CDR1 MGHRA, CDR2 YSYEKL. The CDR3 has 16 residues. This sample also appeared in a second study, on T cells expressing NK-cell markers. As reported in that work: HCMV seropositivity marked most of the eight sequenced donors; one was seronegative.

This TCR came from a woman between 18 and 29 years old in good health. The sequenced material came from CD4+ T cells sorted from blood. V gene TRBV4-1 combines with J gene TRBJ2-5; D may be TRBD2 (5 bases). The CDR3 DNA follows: TGCGCCAGCAGCTCCGTCGGAAATAGCGTCCAAGAGACCCAGTACTTC. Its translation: CASSSVGNSVQETQYF.